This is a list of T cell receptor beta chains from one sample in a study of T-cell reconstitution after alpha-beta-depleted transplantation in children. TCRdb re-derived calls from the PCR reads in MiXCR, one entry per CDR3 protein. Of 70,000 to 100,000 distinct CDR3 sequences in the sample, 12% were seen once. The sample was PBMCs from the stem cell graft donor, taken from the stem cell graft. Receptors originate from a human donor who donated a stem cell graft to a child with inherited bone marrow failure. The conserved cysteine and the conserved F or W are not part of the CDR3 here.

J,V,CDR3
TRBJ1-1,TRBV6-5,ASSYDHLNTEAF
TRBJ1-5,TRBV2,ASSDGAGGLFQPQH
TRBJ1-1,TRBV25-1,ASSEAPGQGNTEAF
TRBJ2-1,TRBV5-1,ASSQTSAQYNEQF
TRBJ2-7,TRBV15,ATSRFLEGTYEQY
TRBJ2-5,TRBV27,ASSKGQGRETQY
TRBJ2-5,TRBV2,ASYGQAQETQY
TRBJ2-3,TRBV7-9,ASSFLGTDTQY
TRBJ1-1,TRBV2,ASSAGVETEAF
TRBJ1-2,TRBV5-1,ASSADRGLSFGYT
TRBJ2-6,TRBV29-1,SVVTLARSGANVLT
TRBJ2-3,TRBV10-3,AISERTAITDTQY
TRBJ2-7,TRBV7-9,ASSSTSTGVLGEQY
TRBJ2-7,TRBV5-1,ASRPDAGYYEQY
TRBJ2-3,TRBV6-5,ASRLRTAGTSGSSTDTQY
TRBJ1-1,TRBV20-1,SARDLLPSKAF
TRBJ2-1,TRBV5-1,ASSWTESSYNEQF